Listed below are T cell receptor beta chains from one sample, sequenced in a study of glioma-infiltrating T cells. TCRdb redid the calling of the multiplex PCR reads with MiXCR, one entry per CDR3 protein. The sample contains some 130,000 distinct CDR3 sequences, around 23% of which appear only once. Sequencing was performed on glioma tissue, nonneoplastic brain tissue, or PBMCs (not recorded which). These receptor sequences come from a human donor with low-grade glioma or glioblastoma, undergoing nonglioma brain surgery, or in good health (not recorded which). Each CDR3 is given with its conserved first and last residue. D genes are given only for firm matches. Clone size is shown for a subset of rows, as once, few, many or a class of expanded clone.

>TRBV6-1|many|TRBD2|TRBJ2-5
TGCGCGAGTAGGGCTAGCGGGGTGGAGACCCAGTACTTC
CASRASGVETQYF
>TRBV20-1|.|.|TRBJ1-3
TGCAGTGCTAGCGAGCAGGGAAACACCATATATTTT
CSASEQGNTIYF
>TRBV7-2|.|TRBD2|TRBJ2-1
TGTGCCAGCAGCTTAGGGAGCGGGGGGTCTAGAAATGAGCAGTTCTTC
CASSLGSGGSRNEQFF
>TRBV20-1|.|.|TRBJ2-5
TGCAGTGCTAAGTCTACGAGAGCTTTGAATGAGCAGTACTTC
CSAKSTRALNEQYF
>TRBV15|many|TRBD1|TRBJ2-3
TGTGCCACCAGCAGACGGACAGGGTTGACAGATACGCAGTATTTT
CATSRRTGLTDTQYF
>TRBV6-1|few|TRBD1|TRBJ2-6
TGTGCCAGCAGTAAGGGACAGTCGATAGGGGCCAACGTCCTGACTTTC
CASSKGQSIGANVLTF
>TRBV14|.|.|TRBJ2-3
TGTGCCAGCAGCCAAGCGCTCCAGAGCCCGCAGTATTTT
CASSQALQSPQYF
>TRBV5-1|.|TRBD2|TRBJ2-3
TGCGCCAGCAGCTTTTCCGGGACTATTAGCACAGATACGCAGTATTTT
CASSFSGTISTDTQYF
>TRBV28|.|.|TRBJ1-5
TGTGCCAGCAGTCTGAGCCCCAGGTGGGGGAATCAGCCCCAGCATTTT
CASSLSPRWGNQPQHF
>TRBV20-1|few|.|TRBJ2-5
TGCAGTGCTATAACACAAGAGACCCAGTACTTC
CSAITQETQYF
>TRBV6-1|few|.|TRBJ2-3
TGTGCCAGCAGAAGAGGCCGGGAGACAGATACGCAGTATTTT
CASRRGRETDTQYF
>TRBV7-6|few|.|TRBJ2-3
TGTGCCAGCAGCTTACTCCCAGGGATGACAGATACGCAGTATTTT
CASSLLPGMTDTQYF
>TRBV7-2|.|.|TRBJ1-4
TGTGCCAGCAGCGCGCAGGGTGGGAACAATGGAAAACTGTTTTTT
CASSAQGGNNGKLFF
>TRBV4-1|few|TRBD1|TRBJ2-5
TGCGCCAGCAGCCAAGCTGCAGGACAGGGGGGGACCCAGTACTTC
CASSQAAGQGGTQYF
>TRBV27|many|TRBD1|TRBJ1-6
TGTGCCAGCCTTCGGTACGCCTCAGGGGGACGGGATTCACCCCTCCACTTT
CASLRYASGGRDSPLHF
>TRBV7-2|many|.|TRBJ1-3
TGTGCCAGCAGCTTAATGACTCTGGGCTCTGGAAACACCATATATTTT
CASSLMTLGSGNTIYF
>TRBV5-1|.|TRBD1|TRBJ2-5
TGCGCCAGCAGCAAAGGACAGGGAAGTCAAGAGACCCAGTACTTC
CASSKGQGSQETQYF
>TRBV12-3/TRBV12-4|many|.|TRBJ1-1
TGTGCCAGCAGAAGATCCTACGGTGGGTTCGGGAACACTGAAGCTTTCTTT
CASRRSYGGFGNTEAFF
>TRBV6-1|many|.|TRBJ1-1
TGTGCCAGCATTCGGGACATCCGAGCTTTCTTT
CASIRDIRAFF
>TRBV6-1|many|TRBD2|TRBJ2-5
TGTGCCAGCACTAACGCCGGGACTAGCGACCAAGAGACCCAGTACTTC
CASTNAGTSDQETQYF
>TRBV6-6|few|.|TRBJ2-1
TGTGCCAGCAGTTACTCGACCGGGGGCCCCTACAATGAGCAGTTCTTC
CASSYSTGGPYNEQFF
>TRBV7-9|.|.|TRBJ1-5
TGTGCCAGCAGCCCCGACGGGGGTTTCAATCAGCCCCAGCATTTT
CASSPDGGFNQPQHF
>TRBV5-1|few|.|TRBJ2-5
TGCGCCAGCAGCTTTTGGAGGAACCGCGGGAACCTTGAGACCCAGTACTTC
CASSFWRNRGNLETQYF
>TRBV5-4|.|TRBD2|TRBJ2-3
TGTGCCAGCGGGGAGCGGGGGACAGATACGCAGTATTTT
CASGERGTDTQYF
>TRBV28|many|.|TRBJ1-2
TGTGCCAGCAGTTTGCGACAGGACTATGGCTACACCTTC
CASSLRQDYGYTF
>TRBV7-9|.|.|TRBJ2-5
TGTGCCAGCAGCTTAGGGGGAGCTAAAGAGACCCAGTACTTC
CASSLGGAKETQYF
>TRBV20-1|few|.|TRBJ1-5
TGCAGTGCTAGGCTCCAGGGGTTCAATCAGCCCCAGCATTTT
CSARLQGFNQPQHF
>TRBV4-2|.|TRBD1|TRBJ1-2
TGTGCCAGCAGCAAAACCCGGGACAGGGTACAAGGCTATGGCTACACCTTC
CASSKTRDRVQGYGYTF
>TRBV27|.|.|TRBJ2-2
TGTGCCAGCAGTTACGACCAGCGTAGGGACGGGGAGCTGTTTTTT
CASSYDQRRDGELFF
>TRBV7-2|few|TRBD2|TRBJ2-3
TGTGCCAGCAGCCCGGTGGGGACTACATACAGTGCCACAGATACGCAGTATTTT
CASSPVGTTYSATDTQYF
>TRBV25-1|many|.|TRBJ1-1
TGTGCCAGCAGTGAATCCGGCGGACTGGGCACTGAAGCTTTCTTT
CASSESGGLGTEAFF
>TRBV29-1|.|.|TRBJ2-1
TGCAGCGTTGTTGCTAGCTCCTACAATGAGCAGTTCTTC
CSVVASSYNEQFF
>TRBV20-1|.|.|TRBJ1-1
TGCAGTGCTAGAGCAGGGTCGGGGGACACTGAAGCTTTCTTT
CSARAGSGDTEAFF
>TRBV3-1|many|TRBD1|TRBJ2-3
TGTGCCAGCAGCCAAGACCGCGACAGGGGGCAGGGAGATACGCAGTATTTT
CASSQDRDRGQGDTQYF
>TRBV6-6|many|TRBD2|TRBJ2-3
TGTGCCAGCAGTTACTCGGCGGGGGGGCCGACAGATACGCAGTATTTT
CASSYSAGGPTDTQYF
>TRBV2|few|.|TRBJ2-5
TGTGCCAGCAGTCGACAGGTCGGACAAGAGACCCAGTACTTC
CASSRQVGQETQYF
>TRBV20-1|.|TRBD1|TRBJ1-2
TGCAGTGGCTTCAATCGGGACAGTGGTAACTATGGCTACACCTTC
CSGFNRDSGNYGYTF
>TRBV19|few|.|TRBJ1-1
TGTGCCAGTACTATTTTTGGTGACACTGAAGCTTTCTTT
CASTIFGDTEAFF
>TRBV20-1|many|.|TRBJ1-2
TGCAGTGCTAGAGGGGGACGGGGCTACACCTTC
CSARGGRGYTF
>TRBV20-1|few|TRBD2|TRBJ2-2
TGCAGTGCTAAGGAGTCTCGCGGGGGCACCGGGGAGCTGTTTTTT
CSAKESRGGTGELFF
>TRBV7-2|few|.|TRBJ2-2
TGTGCCAGCAGCCCAGGCACCGGGGAGCTGTTTTTT
CASSPGTGELFF
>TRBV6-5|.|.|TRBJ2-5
TGTGCCAGCAGTGGATTTAGGCCAGGGGCAGGTCAGCGGGAGACCCAGTACTTC
CASSGFRPGAGQRETQYF
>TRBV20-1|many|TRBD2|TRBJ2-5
TGCAGTGCTAGATACTCAGGGAGGGGAGAGACCCAGTACTTC
CSARYSGRGETQYF
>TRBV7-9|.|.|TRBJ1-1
TGTGCCAGCAGCTTACCGGGGATATGGGCTGAAGCTTTCTTT
CASSLPGIWAEAFF
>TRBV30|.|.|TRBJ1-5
TGTGCCTGGAGTGTATCAATTGGCAGAAATCAGCCCCAGCATTTT
CAWSVSIGRNQPQHF
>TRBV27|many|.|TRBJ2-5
TGTGCCAGCAGTTTACAAGGTTTCTTAGAGACCCAGTACTTC
CASSLQGFLETQYF
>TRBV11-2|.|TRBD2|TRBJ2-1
TGTGCCAGCAGCACGGGGGGTGAGCAGTTCTTC
CASSTGGEQFF
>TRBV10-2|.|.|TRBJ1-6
TGCGCCAGCAGTGAGATTGGACGTGAGTCACCCCCCCACTTT
CASSEIGRESPPHF
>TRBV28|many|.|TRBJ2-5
TGTGCCAGCAGTCCCGCGGAAGGGCAAGAGACCCAGTACTTC
CASSPAEGQETQYF
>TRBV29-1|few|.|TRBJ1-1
TGCAGCCCCCAAGGACCCAACACTGAAGCTTTCTTT
CSPQGPNTEAFF
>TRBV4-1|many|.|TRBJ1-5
TGCGCCAGCAGCCAAGTCTCGGCCTGGGCCCGCAATCAGCCCCAGCATTTT
CASSQVSAWARNQPQHF
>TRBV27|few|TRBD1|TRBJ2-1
TGTGCCAGCAGCGACAGGGCATATGAGCAGTTCTTC
CASSDRAYEQFF
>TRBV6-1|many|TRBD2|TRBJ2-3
TGTGCCAGCAGCCGTGGCCCTAGCGGGCGCAGCACAGATACGCAGTATTTT
CASSRGPSGRSTDTQYF